This T cell receptor beta chain was recovered during a study of CD8+CD57+ T cells in acquired aplastic anemia. Genomic DNA served as template for TCR beta VDJ and CDR3 profiling. TCRdb fed the reads into MiXCR, producing one record per CDR3 protein. The data show 50,000 to 65,000 distinct CDR3 sequences, with about 54% seen just once and around 2.3% held by the top ten. The V gene end was trimmed by 4 bases and the J gene end by 6 bases; junction bases not matched to a gene: 17. In germline, CDR1 is MGHDK, CDR2 SYGVNS. The CDR3 spans 18 residues. This chain joins TRBV25-1 and TRBJ2-3; 9 positions match TRBD2. This sequence originates from a human donor in good health, serving as a control. Input material: sorted CD4+, CD8+, or CD8+CD57+ T cells (not recorded which) from PBMCs. For the CDR3, the DNA is TGTGCCAGCAGTGTCCTTTCCACTAGCGGGTACCCCTCTGATACGCAGTATTTT. Protein sequence: CASSVLSTSGYPSDTQYF.